This T cell receptor (beta chain) stems from a study of vaccination and CD4 T cells after COVID-19. Cultured CD4+ T cell DNA was sequenced using the Oncomine TCR Beta short-read assay. Each CDR3 protein is one row after TCRdb ran MiXCR on the PCR reads. The sample yields under 11,000 distinct CDR3 sequences, about 28% seen once. From germline, CDR1 is SNHLY and CDR2 FYNNEI. The CDR3 is 13 residues long. The V and J ends lost 5 bases and 7 bases, in that order; junction bases with no gene match: 7. Treatment here: approximately 9-day PBMC culture with coronavirus spike peptide pools or control peptides (ViraFEST assay). ViraFEST relied on peptide pools to expand antigen-specific T cells; the TCRs were sequenced afterward. The medium had half its volume replaced with fresh IL-2 medium on days 3 and 7. This clonotype was seen only a few times. The antigen is not known.

V gene TRBV2 combines with J gene TRBJ1-2, with 7 positions matching TRBD1. Specimen: cultured CD4+ T cells from blood. The TCR was taken from a human donor with COVID-19. CDR3 DNA sequence: TGTGCCAGCAGTTCTGACAGGGAGGTTGGCTACACCTTC. Translating it yields CASSSDREVGYTF.